A single T cell receptor (beta chain) is shown here with its context. Primers included in the PCR were 60 Vbeta and 13 Jbeta primers. TCRdb's copy holds only in-frame clones and misses some; the assay was immunoSEQ multiplex PCR. The listing contains under 200,000 clones. Trimming took off 6 bases at V and 4 bases at J, with 18 bases between the two ends. The CDR3 sequence is 15 residues long. Germline CDR1 is SNHLY and CDR2 is FYNNEI. The data were taken from a study of cytomegalovirus exposure and HLA in healthy donors. This TCR derives from a man aged 30-40 years in good health and CMV-seronegative. The source material was PBMCs. The chain has TRBV2 and TRBJ2-5; D possibly corresponds to TRBD1 (5 bases). The CDR3 DNA sequence: TGTGCCAGCAGCCCCCTCCAGGGAAAAGGAGAGACCCAGTACTTC. Protein product: CASSPLQGKGETQYF.